This T cell receptor beta chain is drawn from a study of Graves' ophthalmopathy and Graves' hyperthyroidism. Study-level information: Peripheral blood collection took place at initial diagnosis, before any treatment. Study-wide results and caveats: It was with approximately 70% sensitivity and around 72% specificity that the model predicted ophthalmopathy progression. In blood appeared most of the expanded thyroid clonotypes whose frequency exceeded 0.001.

Hyperthyroidism patients were newly diagnosed, under 2 months' duration, aged 18 to 65. Turning to this clonotype: Its antigen is not identified.

TCR beta CDR3 amplification used RNA transcripts. HTBI primers served in a first-round RT-PCR, which a second-round multiplex PCR followed. MiXCR, applied by TCRdb to the multiplex PCR reads, yields one record per CDR3 protein. The repertoire consists of about 420,000 distinct CDR3 sequences, with around a fifth occurring once and the leading ten covering around 3%. V was cut by 6 bases and J by 4 bases, with 19 bases left in between. The CDR3 loop spans 16 amino acids. The rearrangement links TRBV12-3 or TRBV12-4 to TRBJ1-5, with a tentative D call TRBD1 (6 bases). The sequence was obtained from a woman younger than 30 with stable Graves' hyperthyroidism. Sequencing used peripheral blood. CDR3: CASSPTRTDSNQPQHF. For the CDR3, the DNA is TGTGCCAGCAGCCCTACCCGGACAGATTCAAATCAGCCCCAGCATTTT.